Listed below are T cell receptor beta chains from one sample, sequenced in a study of blood T cells in healthy people across ages. TCRdb passed the 5' RACE reads through MiXCR, listing each CDR3 protein once. The sample lists hundreds of thousands of distinct CDR3 sequences; roughly 25% were seen once. These data also featured in a second study, about T cells of mothers and their children.

The sample consisted of blood. These receptors originate from a boy aged 10-17 years in good health. CDR3s include the opening cysteine and the closing phenylalanine or tryptophan. D genes are given only for firm matches. The size field is filled for only some rows; it gives once, few, many or a size class.

V gene	D gene	clone size	J gene	CDR3 protein	CDR3 DNA
TRBV28	NA	few	TRBJ2-5	CASSLPSTGMGQYF	TGTGCCAGCAGTTTACCCTCGACAGGCATGGGGCAGTACTTC
TRBV20-1	NA	many	TRBJ2-5	CSAPGPAETQYF	TGCAGTGCCCCCGGACCGGCGGAGACCCAGTACTTC
TRBV7-3	TRBD2	few	TRBJ2-1	CASSPDSGSYNEQFF	TGTGCCAGCAGCCCCGATAGCGGGAGCTACAATGAGCAGTTCTTC
TRBV29-1	NA	NA	TRBJ1-1	CSVGGRGTEAFF	TGCAGCGTTGGGGGGCGAGGCACTGAAGCTTTCTTT
TRBV5-1	TRBD2	NA	TRBJ2-7	CASSGAPSGGFYEQYF	TGCGCCAGCAGCGGCGCCCCTAGCGGGGGGTTTTACGAGCAGTACTTC
TRBV12-3/TRBV12-4	NA	NA	TRBJ2-5	CASSYGLKETQYF	TGTGCCAGCAGTTATGGACTGAAAGAGACCCAGTACTTC
TRBV28	NA	NA	TRBJ2-5	CASSLDSKETQYF	TGTGCCAGCAGTTTGGACAGTAAAGAGACCCAGTACTTC
TRBV7-9	NA	few	TRBJ1-1	CASSLETAEAFF	TGTGCCAGCAGCTTAGAGACAGCTGAAGCTTTCTTT
TRBV5-1	NA	NA	TRBJ2-3	CASSPTHRDTQYF	TGCGCCAGCAGCCCGACCCACCGAGATACGCAGTATTTT
TRBV19	TRBD1	NA	TRBJ2-7	CASSLGTGPIYEQYF	TGTGCCAGTAGTCTCGGGACAGGGCCGATTTACGAGCAGTACTTC
TRBV4-2	NA	NA	TRBJ2-3	CASSETGGGSTDTQYF	TGTGCCAGCAGCGAGACCGGTGGGGGCAGCACAGATACGCAGTATTTT
TRBV24-1	TRBD1	NA	TRBJ2-5	CATSDSGTGRETQYF	TGTGCCACCAGTGATTCTGGGACAGGTCGGGAGACCCAGTACTTC
TRBV7-2	NA	NA	TRBJ2-7	CASSLGGGFEQYF	TGTGCCAGCAGCTTAGGCGGTGGGTTCGAGCAGTACTTC
TRBV6-6	NA	few	TRBJ2-7	CATDCGYEQYF	TGTGCCACCGACTGCGGTTACGAGCAGTACTTC
TRBV12-3/TRBV12-4	NA	few	TRBJ2-6	CASSPHRASGANVLTF	TGTGCCAGCAGTCCCCACAGAGCCTCTGGGGCCAACGTCCTGACTTTC
TRBV7-2	NA	once	TRBJ1-1	CASSRLPISGGAFF	TGTGCCAGCAGCCGCCTCCCAATCTCCGGGGGAGCTTTCTTT
TRBV24-1	TRBD2	NA	TRBJ2-1	CATSRRGGADEQFF	TGTGCCACCAGTAGGCGCGGGGGGGCCGATGAGCAGTTCTTC
TRBV6-6	TRBD2	NA	TRBJ2-4	CASSYVAGGIKNIQYF	TGTGCCAGCAGTTACGTTGCGGGGGGGATTAAAAACATTCAGTACTTC
TRBV12-3/TRBV12-4	TRBD2	NA	TRBJ2-1	CARSLAGRDEQFF	TGTGCCAGGAGTTTGGCGGGGAGGGATGAGCAGTTCTTC
TRBV10-3	NA	NA	TRBJ2-4	CAISDNAGAGGKNIQYF	TGTGCCATCTCCGATAACGCAGGGGCCGGTGGCAAAAACATTCAGTACTTC
TRBV5-1	NA	few	TRBJ2-5	CASSLYPGETQYF	TGCGCCAGCAGCTTGTATCCGGGGGAGACCCAGTACTTC
TRBV6-9	NA	few	TRBJ2-3	CASSCNSGSTDTQYF	TGTGCCAGCAGTTGCAACAGCGGTAGCACAGATACGCAGTATTTT
TRBV20-1	TRBD1	few	TRBJ1-2	CSARGPGQGDYGYTF	TGCAGTGCTAGAGGCCCGGGACAGGGAGACTATGGCTACACCTTC
TRBV12-3/TRBV12-4	NA	NA	TRBJ1-2	CASRFGDAYGYTF	TGTGCCAGCAGATTCGGCGATGCCTATGGCTACACCTTC
TRBV6-2/TRBV6-3	NA	NA	TRBJ2-7	CASSWTLVGTYEQYF	TGTGCCAGCAGTTGGACCCTGGTGGGGACCTACGAGCAGTACTTC
TRBV20-1	NA	NA	TRBJ2-5	CSARVAGAGETQYF	TGCAGTGCAAGGGTGGCAGGGGCCGGAGAGACCCAGTACTTC
TRBV25-1	NA	few	TRBJ1-1	CATYGGRLNTEAFF	TGTGCCACCTACGGAGGGAGATTGAACACTGAAGCTTTCTTT